This T cell receptor beta chain was documented in a study of blood T cell repertoires in COVID-19. TCRdb keeps only in-frame clones here, not all; method: immunoSEQ multiplex PCR. The repertoire holds just over 90,000 clones, with 80% as singletons. This CDR3 is 22 amino acids long. The chain recombines TRBV21-1 with TRBJ1-1; TRBD1 was called by the table and not checked on the DNA. TRBV21-1 is shown as a pseudogene. Sequenced input: peripheral blood. The receptor comes from a human donor in a cohort sampled during active COVID-19. The CDR3 coding sequence is TGTGCCAGCAGCAATGAGGACAGGGAGGACGTGGTCTTGGGATTTATGAACACTGAAGCTTTCTTT. It codes for CASSNEDREDVVLGFMNTEAFF.